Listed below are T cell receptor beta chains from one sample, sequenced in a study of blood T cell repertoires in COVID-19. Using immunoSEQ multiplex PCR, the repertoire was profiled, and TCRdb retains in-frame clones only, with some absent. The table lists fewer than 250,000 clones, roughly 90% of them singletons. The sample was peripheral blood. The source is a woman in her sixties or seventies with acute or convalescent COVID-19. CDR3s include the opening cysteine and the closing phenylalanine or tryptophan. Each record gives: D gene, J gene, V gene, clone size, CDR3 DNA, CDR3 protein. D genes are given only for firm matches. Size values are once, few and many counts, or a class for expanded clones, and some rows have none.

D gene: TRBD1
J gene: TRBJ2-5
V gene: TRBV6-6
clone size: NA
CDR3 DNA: TGTGCCAGCAGTTATGGGACAGAACGTACCCAGTACTTC
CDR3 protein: CASSYGTERTQYF

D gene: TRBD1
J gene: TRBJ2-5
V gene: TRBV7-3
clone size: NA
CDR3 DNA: TGTGCCAGCAGCTCAGGGGGCACAAGGGGGGCAGAGACCCAGTACTTC
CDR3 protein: CASSSGGTRGAETQYF

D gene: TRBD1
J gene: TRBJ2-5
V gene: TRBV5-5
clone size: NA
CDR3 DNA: TGTGCCAGCAGCTCCGTGAACCGGGACAGTAAATCCCAGTACTTC
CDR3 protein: CASSSVNRDSKSQYF

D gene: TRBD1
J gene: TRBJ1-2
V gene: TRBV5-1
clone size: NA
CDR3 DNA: TGCGCCAGCAGACCCGGACAGGGAGGCTATGGCTACACCTTC
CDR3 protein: CASRPGQGGYGYTF

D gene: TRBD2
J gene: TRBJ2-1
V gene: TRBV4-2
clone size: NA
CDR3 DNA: TGTGCCAGCAGCCAAGAGGGGACTAGCGGGGGTTACAATGAGCAGTTCTTC
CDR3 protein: CASSQEGTSGGYNEQFF

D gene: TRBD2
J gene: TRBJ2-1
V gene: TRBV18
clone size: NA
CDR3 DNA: TGTGCCAGCTCACTTGCGGGGGGTACAAACTCCAATGAGCAGTTCTTC
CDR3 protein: CASSLAGGTNSNEQFF

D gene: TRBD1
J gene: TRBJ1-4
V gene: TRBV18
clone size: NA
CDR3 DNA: TGTGCCAGCTCACCCAGGGGGGCTGAAAAACTGTTTTTT
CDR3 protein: CASSPRGAEKLFF

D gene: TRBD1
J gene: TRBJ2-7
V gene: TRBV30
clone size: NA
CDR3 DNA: TGTGCCTGGAGAAACAGGGGAGCTTCCTACGAGCAGTACTTC
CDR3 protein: CAWRNRGASYEQYF

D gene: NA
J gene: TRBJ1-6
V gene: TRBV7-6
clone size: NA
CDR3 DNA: TGTGCCAGCAGCTTCGACAGAAATTCACCCCTCCACTTT
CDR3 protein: CASSFDRNSPLHF

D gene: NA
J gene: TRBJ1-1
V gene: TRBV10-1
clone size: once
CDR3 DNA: TGCGCCAGCAGTGAGTTTACAACCACTGAAGCTTTCTTT
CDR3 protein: CASSEFTTTEAFF

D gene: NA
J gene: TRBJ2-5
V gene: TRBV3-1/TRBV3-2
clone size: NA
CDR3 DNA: TGTGCCAGCAGCCAATCGGGGGGCGGAGAGACCCAGTACTTC
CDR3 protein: CASSQSGGGETQYF

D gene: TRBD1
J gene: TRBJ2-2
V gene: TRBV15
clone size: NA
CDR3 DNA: TGTGCCACCAGCAGCCTCCATAGGACAGGGGGTATCACCGGGGAGCTGTTTTTT
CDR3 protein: CATSSLHRTGGITGELFF

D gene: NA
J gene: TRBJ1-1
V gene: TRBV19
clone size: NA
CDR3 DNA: TGTGCCAGTAGTATCAGGACGGTGGACTATGAAGCTTTCTTT
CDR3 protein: CASSIRTVDYEAFF

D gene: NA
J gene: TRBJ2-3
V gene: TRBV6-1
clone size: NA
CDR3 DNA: TGTGCCAGCAGTGACGGGTCATTCACAGATACGCAGTATTTT
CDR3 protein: CASSDGSFTDTQYF

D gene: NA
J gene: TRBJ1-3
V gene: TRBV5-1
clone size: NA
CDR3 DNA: TGCGCCAGCAGCTCGCCCGGGTCGGGAAACACCATATATTTT
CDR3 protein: CASSSPGSGNTIYF

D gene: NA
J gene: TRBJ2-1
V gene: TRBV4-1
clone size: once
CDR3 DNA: TGCGCCAGCAGCCAAGAGAGGGATGAGCAGTTCTTC
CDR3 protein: CASSQERDEQFF

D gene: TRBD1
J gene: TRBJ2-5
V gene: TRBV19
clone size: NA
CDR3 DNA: TGTGCCAGTAGTAGATCGACAGGGTACGAGACCCAGTACTTC
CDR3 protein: CASSRSTGYETQYF

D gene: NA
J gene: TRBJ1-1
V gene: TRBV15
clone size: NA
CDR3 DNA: TGTGCCACCAGAACAGGGCTGAACACTGAAGCTTTCTTT
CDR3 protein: CATRTGLNTEAFF

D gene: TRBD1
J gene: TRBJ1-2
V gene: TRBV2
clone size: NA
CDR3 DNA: TGTGCCAGCAGGGACAGGGGAGGCTATGGCTACACCTTC
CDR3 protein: CASRDRGGYGYTF

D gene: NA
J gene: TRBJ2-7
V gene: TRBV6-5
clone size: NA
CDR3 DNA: TGTGCCAGCAGGGGGCGGGGTTTAGGAGGCTACGAGCAGTACTTC
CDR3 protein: CASRGRGLGGYEQYF

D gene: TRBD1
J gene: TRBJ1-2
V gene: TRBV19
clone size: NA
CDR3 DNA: TGTGCCAGTAGTATACCCGGACAGGGGGCTATCTATGGCTACACCTTC
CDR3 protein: CASSIPGQGAIYGYTF

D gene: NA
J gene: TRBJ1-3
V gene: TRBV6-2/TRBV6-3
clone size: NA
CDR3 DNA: TGTGCCAGCAGTTCTTCCGGGAGCGATGGAAACACCATATATTTT
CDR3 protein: CASSSSGSDGNTIYF

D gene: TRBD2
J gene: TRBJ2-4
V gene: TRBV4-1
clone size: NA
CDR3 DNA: TGCGCCAGCAGCCCGGGACTAGCGGGAGGTAGAGCCAAAAACATTCAGTACTTC
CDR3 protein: CASSPGLAGGRAKNIQYF

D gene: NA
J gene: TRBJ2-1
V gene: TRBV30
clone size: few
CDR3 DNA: TGTGCCTGGAGTGTATTAGCCGGAGATGAGCAGTTCTTC
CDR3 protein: CAWSVLAGDEQFF

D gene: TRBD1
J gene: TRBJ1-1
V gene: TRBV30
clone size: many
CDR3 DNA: TGTGCCTCCTATGGAGGACAGGCCAACACTGAAGCTTTCTTT
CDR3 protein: CASYGGQANTEAFF

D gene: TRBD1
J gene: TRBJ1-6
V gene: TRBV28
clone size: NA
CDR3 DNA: TGTGCCAGCACACAAGTTCCCACCGGGACAGGGGCTTCACCCCTCCACTTT
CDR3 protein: CASTQVPTGTGASPLHF

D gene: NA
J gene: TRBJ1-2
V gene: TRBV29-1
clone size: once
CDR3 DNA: TGCAGCGTTGATGGGCAGAAACACTATGGCTACACCTTC
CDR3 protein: CSVDGQKHYGYTF

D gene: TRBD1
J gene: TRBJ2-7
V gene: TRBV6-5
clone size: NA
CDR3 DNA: TGTGCCAGCAGAGAGACCGGGACAGTTTACGAGCAGTACTTC
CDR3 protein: CASRETGTVYEQYF

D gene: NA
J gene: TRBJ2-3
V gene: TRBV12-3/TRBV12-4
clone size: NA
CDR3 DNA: TGTGCCAGCAGTTTACCGCCAGCAGATACGCAGTATTTT
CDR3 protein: CASSLPPADTQYF

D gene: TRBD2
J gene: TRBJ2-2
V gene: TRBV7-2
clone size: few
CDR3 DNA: TGTGCCAGCAGCCCTGTAGCGGGGAGGGGTGTCACCGGGGAGCTGTTTTTT
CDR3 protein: CASSPVAGRGVTGELFF

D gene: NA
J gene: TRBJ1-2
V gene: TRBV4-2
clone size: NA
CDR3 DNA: TGTGCCAGCAGCCAAGATGACTCTTTCAACTATGGCTACACCTTC
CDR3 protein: CASSQDDSFNYGYTF

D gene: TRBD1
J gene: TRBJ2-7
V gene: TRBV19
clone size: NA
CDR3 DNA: TGTGCCAGTAGTATCTGGACAGGGGCCGAGCAGTACTTC
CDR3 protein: CASSIWTGAEQYF

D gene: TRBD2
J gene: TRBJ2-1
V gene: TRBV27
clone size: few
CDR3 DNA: TGTGCCAGCAGTTCCGGCGGGAGGGGTAGGGCACGCAATGAGCAGTTCTTC
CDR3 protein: CASSSGGRGRARNEQFF

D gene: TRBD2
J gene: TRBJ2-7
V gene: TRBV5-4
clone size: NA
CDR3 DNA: TGTGCCAGCAGCTTTAGCGGGAGCTACGAGCAGTACTTC
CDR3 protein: CASSFSGSYEQYF

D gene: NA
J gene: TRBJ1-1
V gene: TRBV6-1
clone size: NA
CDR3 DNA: TGTGCCAGCAGTGAAGTTGAGGGCAGGAGAGCTTTCTTT
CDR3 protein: CASSEVEGRRAFF

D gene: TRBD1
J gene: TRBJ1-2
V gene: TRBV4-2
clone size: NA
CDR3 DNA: TGTGCCAGCAGCCTGTCGGACAGGGGGCAGAGTGGCTACACCTTC
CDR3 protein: CASSLSDRGQSGYTF

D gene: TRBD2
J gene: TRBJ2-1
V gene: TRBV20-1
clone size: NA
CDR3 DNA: TGCAGTGCTAGTGGGACGGGAGGCTCCTACAATGAGCAGTTCTTC
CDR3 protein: CSASGTGGSYNEQFF

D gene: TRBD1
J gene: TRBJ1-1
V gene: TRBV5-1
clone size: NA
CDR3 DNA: TGCGCCAGCAGCTTGGGGACAGGGATGAACACTGAAGCTTTCTTT
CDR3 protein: CASSLGTGMNTEAFF

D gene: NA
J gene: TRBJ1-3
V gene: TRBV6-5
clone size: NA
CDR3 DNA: TGTGCCAGCAGACCGACAGGTCCCTCTGGAAACACCATATATTTT
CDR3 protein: CASRPTGPSGNTIYF

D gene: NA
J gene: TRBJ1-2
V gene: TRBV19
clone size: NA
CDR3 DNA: TGTGCCAGTAGTATAGTTAACACGCCAGATGGCTACACCTTC
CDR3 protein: CASSIVNTPDGYTF

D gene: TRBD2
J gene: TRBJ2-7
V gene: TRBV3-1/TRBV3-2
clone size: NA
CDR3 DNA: TGTGCCAGCAGCCAAGGCGTAGCGGGAGCCACCTACGAGCAGTACTTC
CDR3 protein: CASSQGVAGATYEQYF

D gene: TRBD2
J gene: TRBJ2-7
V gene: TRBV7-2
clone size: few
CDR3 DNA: TGTGCCAGCAGACAGGGACTAGCGGGAGTTTACGAGCAGTACTTC
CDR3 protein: CASRQGLAGVYEQYF

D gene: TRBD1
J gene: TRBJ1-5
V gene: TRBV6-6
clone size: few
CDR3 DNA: TGTGCCAGCAGCCGATCTCAGGGGGCGGGCAATCAGCCCCAGCATTTT
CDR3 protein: CASSRSQGAGNQPQHF

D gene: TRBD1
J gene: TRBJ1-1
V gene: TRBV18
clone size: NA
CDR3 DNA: TGTGCCAGCTCTGCCGGGACAGCAATGAACACTGAAGCTTTCTTT
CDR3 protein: CASSAGTAMNTEAFF

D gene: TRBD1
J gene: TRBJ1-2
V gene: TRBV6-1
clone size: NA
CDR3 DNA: TGTGCCAGCAGTGAGCGGGACAGGGGAGGCTACACCTTC
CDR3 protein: CASSERDRGGYTF

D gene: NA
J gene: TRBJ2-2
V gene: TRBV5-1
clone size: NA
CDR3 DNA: TGCGCCAGCAGCCGAGTTTCCGGGGAGCTGTTTTTT
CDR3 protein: CASSRVSGELFF

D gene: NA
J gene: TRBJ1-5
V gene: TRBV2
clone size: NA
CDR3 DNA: TGTGCCAGCAGTGAACGTCTGTATCAGCCCCAGCATTTT
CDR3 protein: CASSERLYQPQHF

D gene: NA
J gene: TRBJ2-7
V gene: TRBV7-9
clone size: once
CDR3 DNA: TGTGCCAGCAGCCCTTCCTACGAGCAGTACTTC
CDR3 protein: CASSPSYEQYF

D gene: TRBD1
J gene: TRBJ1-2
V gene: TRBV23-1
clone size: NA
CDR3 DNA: TGCGCCAGCAGTCATATCCGGGACAGGGGCGACCTAAACTATGGCTACACCTTC
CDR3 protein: CASSHIRDRGDLNYGYTF

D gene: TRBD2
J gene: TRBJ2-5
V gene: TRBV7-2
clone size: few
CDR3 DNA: TGTGCCAGCAGCTCCGGGACTAGCGGGGGGGTGCTTGAGACCCAGTACTTC
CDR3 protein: CASSSGTSGGVLETQYF

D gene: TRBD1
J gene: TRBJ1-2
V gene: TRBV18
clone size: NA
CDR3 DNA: TGTGCCAGCTCGTCCCGGGACAGGGGGAATAACTATGGCTACACCTTC
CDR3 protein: CASSSRDRGNNYGYTF

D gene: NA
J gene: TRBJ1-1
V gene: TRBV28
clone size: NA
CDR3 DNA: TGTGCCAGCAGCCAGGGGCGCAGGGACACTGAAGCTTTCTTT
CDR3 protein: CASSQGRRDTEAFF

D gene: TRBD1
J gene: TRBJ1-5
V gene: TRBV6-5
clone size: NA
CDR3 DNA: TGTGCCAGCAGGCGGACAGGGAATCAGCCCCAGCATTTT
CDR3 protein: CASRRTGNQPQHF